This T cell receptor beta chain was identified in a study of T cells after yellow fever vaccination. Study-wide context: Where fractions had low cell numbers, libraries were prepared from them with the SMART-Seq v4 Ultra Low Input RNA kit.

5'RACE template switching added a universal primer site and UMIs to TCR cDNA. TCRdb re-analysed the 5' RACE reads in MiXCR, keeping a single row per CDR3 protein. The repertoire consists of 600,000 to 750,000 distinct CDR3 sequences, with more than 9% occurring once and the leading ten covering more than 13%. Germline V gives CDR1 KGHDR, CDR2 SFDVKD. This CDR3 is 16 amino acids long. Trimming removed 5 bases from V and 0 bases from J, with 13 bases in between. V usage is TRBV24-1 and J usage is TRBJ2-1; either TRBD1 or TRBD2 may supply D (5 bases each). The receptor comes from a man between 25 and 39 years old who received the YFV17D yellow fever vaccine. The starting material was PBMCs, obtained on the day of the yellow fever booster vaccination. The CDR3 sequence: CATSGAGSSSYNEQFF. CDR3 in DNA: TGTGCCACCAGTGGGGCAGGGAGCAGCTCCTACAATGAGCAGTTCTTC.